A single sample is the source of the 23 T cell receptor beta chains below, sequenced in a study of blood T cells in healthy people across ages. Using a J-beta primer mix together with a sample-barcoded 5' primer, a second PCR was run for roughly 7 to 11 cycles. TCRdb used MiXCR to reprocess the 5' RACE reads, holding one entry per CDR3 protein. In the table there are over 1,500,000 distinct CDR3 sequences, 49% of which are singletons. The specimen sequenced was blood. The receptor set was obtained from a woman aged 40 to 49 in good health.

The chain links TRBV7-2 to TRBJ1-1; D may be TRBD1 (5 bases). V lost 5 bases, J lost 7 bases, and 17 bases lay in between. Germline CDR1 is SGHTA and CDR2 is FQGNSA. The CDR3 totals 14 residues. The CDR3 bases are TGTGCCAGCAGCAACATCGGGACCGGGGGTGAAGCTTTCTTT. It specifies CASSNIGTGGEAFF.

This clonotype came up a few times. This rearrangement joins TRBV4-1 to TRBJ1-6, with a tentative D call TRBD1 (6 bases). Germline-derived CDR1 and CDR2 are MGHRA and YSYEKL. CDR3 size: 17 residues. Trimming pared 3 bases from V and 3 bases from J, leaving 15 bases between. CDR3 residues: CASSQGDRRIYNSPLHF. The CDR3 DNA reads as TGCGCCAGCAGCCAGGGAGACAGGAGAATCTATAATTCACCCCTCCACTTT.

J is TRBJ1-1 and V is TRBV10-3; D might be TRBD1 (5 bases). The germline V and J ends were trimmed by 2 bases and 11 bases, with 9 bases remaining between them. Germline values: CDR1 ENHRY, CDR2 SYGVKD. The CDR3 length is 11 residues. Here the CDR3 DNA reads TGTGCCATCAGTGAGGGAGGGGAGGCTTTCTTT. As protein: CAISEGGEAFF.

V is TRBV3-1 and J is TRBJ2-1; D possibly uses TRBD1 or TRBD2 (6 bases each). The V end was cut by 4 bases, the J end by 3 bases, with 19 bases between. This CDR3 region has 17 residues. Germline V gene sequence: CDR1 LGHDT, CDR2 YNNKEL (reference sequence). This CDR3 is CASSPEGGRKNYNEQFF. CDR3 coding DNA: TGTGCCAGCAGCCCCGAGGGGGGTCGAAAAAACTACAATGAGCAGTTCTTC.

This clonotype has only one observation. The rearrangement uses TRBV6-6 and TRBJ1-6; 8 bases are shared with TRBD1. The germline gives CDR1 MNHNY, CDR2 SVGAGI (reference sequence). V gave up 7 bases and J gave up 7 bases; unmatched junction bases: 3. The CDR3 length is 13 residues. The CDR3 reads CASNRGGNSPLHF. The CDR3 nucleotides read TGTGCCAGCAACAGGGGGGGGAATTCACCCCTCCACTTT.

The J gene is TRBJ2-7, the V gene TRBV20-1, with a weak D call TRBD2 (7 bases). Germline CDR1 DFQATT, CDR2 SNEGSKA (reference sequence). The CDR3 covers 13 residues. The V and J ends lost 5 bases and 8 bases respectively, with 19 bases between them. The CDR3 sequence: CSAPREGGGQQYF. CDR3 nucleotide sequence: TGCAGTGCTCCTCGTGAGGGAGGGGGGCAGCAGTACTTC.

This sequence joins TRBV6-2 or TRBV6-3 and TRBJ2-1, with 13 bases identical to TRBD2. The CDR3 loop spans 17 amino acids. Germline trimming cut 4 bases from V and 9 bases from J; bases unmatched to any gene: 12. Germline V CDR1 and CDR2: MNHEY, SVGEGT. Here the CDR3 reads CASSSDRLAGGTPEQFF. In DNA form, the CDR3 reads TGTGCCAGCAGTTCCGACCGACTAGCGGGGGGTACTCCTGAGCAGTTCTTC.

In its sample, this clonotype was seen a few times. The V and J genes are TRBV2 and TRBJ2-3; D is perhaps TRBD1 (6 bases). The CDR3 has 14 residues. V was cut by 6 bases and J by 2 bases, with 12 bases left in between. The germline CDR1 and CDR2 sequences are SNHLY and FYNNEI. The CDR3 is CASSLWTVTDTQYF. The CDR3, as DNA: TGTGCCAGCAGCCTGTGGACAGTCACAGATACGCAGTATTTT.

The rearrangement joins TRBV7-3 to TRBJ2-1; 10 bases are shared with TRBD2. The CDR3 runs 18 residues. V shed 2 bases, J shed 6 bases, and the junction held 13 bases outside the gene matches. Germline V lookup: CDR1 SGHTA, CDR2 FQGTGA. The CDR3 is CASSLAPRSGGAPNEQFF. The CDR3 DNA sequence: TGTGCCAGCAGCTTAGCGCCGAGGAGCGGGGGGGCACCCAATGAGCAGTTCTTC.

This clonotype occurred a few times. The V call is TRBV9, the J call TRBJ2-1, with 13 bases identical to TRBD2. The CDR3 extends over 16 amino acids. The germline gives CDR1 SGDLS, CDR2 YYNGEE. The V and J ends lost 3 bases and 7 bases, in that order; junction bases with no gene match: 7. This CDR3 is CASSDPLAGGLNEQFF. As DNA, the CDR3 is TGTGCCAGCAGCGATCCACTAGCGGGGGGGCTGAATGAGCAGTTCTTC.

This rearrangement joins TRBV20-1 to TRBJ2-7; D gene ambiguous. V shed 6 bases and J shed 1 base, with 10 bases lying between them. CDR1 is DFQATT, CDR2 SNEGSKA, per germline (reference sequence). The CDR3 has 12 amino acids. CDR3 nucleotides: TGCAGTGCCCCGCGTTCGTCCTACGAGCAGTACTTC. Translating gives CSAPRSSYEQYF.

J is TRBJ2-3 and V is TRBV29-1; 10 bases fit TRBD1. The CDR3 totals 14 residues. CDR1 is SQVTM and CDR2 is ANQGSEA in the germline V gene. J was trimmed by 5 bases and V by 4 bases; bases with no gene match: 6. The CDR3 loop is CSVGGTGAGDTQYF. The CDR3 DNA reads TGCAGCGTTGGGGGGACAGGGGCTGGAGATACGCAGTATTTT.

The chain carries TRBV20-1 and TRBJ1-6; D unresolved. V was shortened by 0 bases and J by 5 bases, with 14 bases between the two germline ends. This CDR3 spans 16 amino acids. The germline CDR1 and CDR2 sequences are DFQATT and SNEGSKA (reference sequence). The CDR3 nucleotides are TGCAGTGCTAGAGATCCGTCCCGTAGCGATAATTCACCCCTCCACTTT. Amino acid sequence: CSARDPSRSDNSPLHF.

J is TRBJ2-3 and V is TRBV9; D possibly matches TRBD1 or TRBD2 (6 bases each). Germline V gives CDR1 SGDLS, CDR2 YYNGEE. The ends were cut back, 5 bases at V and 2 bases at J, with 15 bases in the middle. This CDR3 spans 15 amino acids. This CDR3 is CASSAWGAVTDTQYF. The CDR3 DNA reads as TGTGCCAGCAGTGCGTGGGGGGCGGTCACAGATACGCAGTATTTT.

This clonotype was found a few times. V usage is TRBV7-2 and J usage is TRBJ2-2, with D unclear. The ends were cut back, 5 bases at V and 4 bases at J, with 8 bases in the middle. CDR3 size: 13 residues. CDR1 is SGHTA, CDR2 FQGNSA, per germline. CDR3 protein: CASSRRGTGELFF. The CDR3 nucleotides read TGTGCCAGCAGCCGCAGAGGCACCGGGGAGCTGTTTTTT.

The rearrangement links TRBV28 to TRBJ1-2, with D possibly TRBD1 on 6 matching bases. Trimming left V 3 bases short and J 6 bases short, with 17 bases between. The CDR3 loop spans 15 amino acids. Germline-derived CDR1 and CDR2 are MDHEN and SYDVKM. The DNA for the CDR3 is TGTGCCAGCAGTTTGGCAGGGGAAAGGCGGAATGGCTACACCTTC. Translation: CASSLAGERRNGYTF.

The rearrangement links TRBV20-1 to TRBJ2-3; D not certain. Trimming cost V 1 base and J 1 base, with 12 bases left between them. CDR1 is DFQATT and CDR2 is SNEGSKA in the germline V gene (reference sequence). The CDR3 runs 15 residues. Here the CDR3 DNA reads TGCAGTGCTAGAGCTCGCGACTCTCGCACAGATACGCAGTATTTT. It specifies CSARARDSRTDTQYF.

The V gene is TRBV7-8, the J gene TRBJ1-6; D remains unclear. The germline V gene has CDR1 SGHVS and CDR2 FQNEAQ. CDR3 length: 12 residues. Deletions cut 5 bases from V and 10 bases from J, with 9 bases between. CDR3 amino acids: CASSTVGSPLHF. In nucleotides, the CDR3 is TGTGCCAGCAGCACCGTGGGGTCACCCCTCCACTTT. The full variable domain, with the rest looked up from reference TRBV7-8 and TRBJ1-6, is GAGVSQSPRYKVAKRGQDVALRCDPISGHVSLFWYQQALGQGPEFLTYFQNEAQLDKSGLPSDRFFAERPEGSVSTLKIQRTQQEDSAVYLCASSTVGSPLHFGNGTRLTVT.

This clonotype was counted only a few times. The rearrangement links TRBV6-2 or TRBV6-3 to TRBJ2-2, with 10 bases fitting TRBD1. CDR1 and CDR2 from the germline V gene are MNHEY and SVGEGT. J was trimmed by 5 bases and V by 0 bases; bases with no gene match: 6. The CDR3 contains 17 residues. The chain's CDR3 is CASSYSADRGITGELFF. The CDR3 nucleotides read TGTGCCAGCAGTTACTCAGCGGACAGGGGGATAACCGGGGAGCTGTTTTTT.

This clonotype was seen many times. CDR3 amino acids: CASSRPGTSGDTQYF. The CDR3 DNA follows: TGTGCCAGCAGCCGTCCCGGGACTAGCGGCGATACGCAGTATTTT. The chain couples TRBV12-3 or TRBV12-4 to TRBJ2-3, with 11 bases matching TRBD2. V was clipped by 6 bases and J by 6 bases; unmatched bases: 8. This CDR3 comprises 15 residues.

The chain couples TRBV29-1 to TRBJ2-7; D tentatively reads TRBD1 or TRBD2 (5 bases each). The CDR3 is made up of 12 amino acids. Trimming shortened V by 4 bases and J by 7 bases, and 14 bases separated the two germline ends. The germline gives CDR1 SQVTM, CDR2 ANQGSEA. In DNA form, the CDR3 reads TGCAGCGTTGTGGGACGATTCAATGAGCAGTACTTC. Protein: CSVVGRFNEQYF.

The chain recombines TRBV7-2 with TRBJ1-5, with 10 bases that match TRBD1. CDR3 length equals 17 residues. Germline CDR1 reads SGHTA; CDR2 reads FQGNSA. The V and J ends lost 1 base and 4 bases, in that order; junction bases with no gene match: 7. The CDR3 DNA reads TGTGCCAGCAGCTTAGTCCGACCGGGACAGGGGAATCAGCCCCAGCATTTT. It yields the protein CASSLVRPGQGNQPQHF.

Details on this clonotype: With a much larger clone just one base away, this may be a read error. This rearrangement joins TRBV20-1 to TRBJ2-3; D ambiguous. The CDR3 extends over 15 amino acids. V was trimmed by 5 bases and J by 0 bases, leaving 15 bases between them. Germline V lookup: CDR1 DFQATT, CDR2 SNEGSKA (reference sequence). CDR3 sequence (DNA): TGCAGTGCTCCACACGGGCAGGCTAGCACAGATACGCAGTATTTT. It specifies CSAPHGQASTDTQYF.